This T cell receptor (beta chain) was identified during a study of blood T cell repertoires in COVID-19. V was cut by 0 bases and J by 2 bases, with 9 bases left in between. CDR3 length: 15 amino acids. From germline, CDR1 is LGHDT and CDR2 YNNKEL (reference sequence). Measured with immunoSEQ multiplex PCR; TCRdb has only the in-frame clones, and not every one. The table records about 430,000 clones, 75% to 90% of them present only once. The chain joins TRBV3-1 (or the pseudogene TRBV3-2) to TRBJ2-3; D might be TRBD2 (5 bases). The sample taken for sequencing was PBMCs or T cells enriched from blood (not recorded which). The sequence derives from a young man who had recovered from COVID-19. The CDR3 here is CASSQDEGNTDTQYF. CDR3 DNA sequence: TGTGCCAGCAGCCAAGATGAGGGAAACACAGATACGCAGTATTTT.